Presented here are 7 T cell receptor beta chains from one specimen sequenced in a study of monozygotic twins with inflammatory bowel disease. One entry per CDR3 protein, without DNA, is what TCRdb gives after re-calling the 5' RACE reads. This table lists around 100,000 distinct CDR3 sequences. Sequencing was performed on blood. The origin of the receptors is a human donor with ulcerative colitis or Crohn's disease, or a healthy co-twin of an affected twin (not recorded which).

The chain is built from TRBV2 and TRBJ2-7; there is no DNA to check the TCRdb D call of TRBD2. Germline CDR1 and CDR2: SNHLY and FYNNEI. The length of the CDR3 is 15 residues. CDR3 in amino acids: CASSEVGTTGYEQYF.

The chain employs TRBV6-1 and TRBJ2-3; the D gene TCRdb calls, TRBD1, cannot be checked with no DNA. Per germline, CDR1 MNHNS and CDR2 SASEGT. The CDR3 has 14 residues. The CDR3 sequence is CASSEGPGADTQYF.

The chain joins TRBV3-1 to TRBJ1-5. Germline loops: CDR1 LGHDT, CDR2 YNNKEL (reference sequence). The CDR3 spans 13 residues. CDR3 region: CASSRGDNQPQHF. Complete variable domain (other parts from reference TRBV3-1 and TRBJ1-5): DTAVSQTPKYLVTQMGNDKSIKCEQNLGHDTMYWYKQDSKKFLKIMFSYNNKELIINETVPNRFSPKSPDKAHLNLHINSLELGDSAVYFCASSRGDNQPQHFGDGTRLSIL.

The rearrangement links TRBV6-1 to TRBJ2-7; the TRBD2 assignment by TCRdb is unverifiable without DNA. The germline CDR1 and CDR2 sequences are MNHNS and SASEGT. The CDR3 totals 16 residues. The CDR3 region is CASSRSGLAGDYEQYF.

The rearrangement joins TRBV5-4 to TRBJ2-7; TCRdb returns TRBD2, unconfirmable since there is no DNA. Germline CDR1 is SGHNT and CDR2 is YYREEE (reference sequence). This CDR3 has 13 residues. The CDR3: CASRSSEAGEQYF.

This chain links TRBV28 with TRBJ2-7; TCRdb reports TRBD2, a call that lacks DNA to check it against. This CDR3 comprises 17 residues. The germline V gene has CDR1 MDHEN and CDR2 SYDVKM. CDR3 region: CASPPPLGTSGSYEQYF.

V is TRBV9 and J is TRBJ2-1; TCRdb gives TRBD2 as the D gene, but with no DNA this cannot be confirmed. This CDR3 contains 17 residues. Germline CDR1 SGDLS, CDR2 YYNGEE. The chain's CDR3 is CASSPFSAGSTSNEQFF.